One and the same sample provided the 11 T cell receptor beta chains below, sequenced in a study of vaccination effects on CD4 cells after COVID-19. Expansion of antigen-specific CD4+ T cells with viral peptide pools was carried out by the ViraFEST assay before sequencing. Upon completion of 10 to 11 days in culture, CD4+ T cells were isolated. The participants, recipients of two vaccine doses, got either BNT162b2 or mRNA-1273. No antigen has been assigned to these receptors. Some clones are missing from TCRdb's copy, which holds only in-frame ones; the method was immunoSEQ multiplex PCR. The table lists approximately 30,000 clones, 73% of them singletons. The sequenced sample was CD4+ T cells from PBMCs cultured with HCoV-NL63 spike peptides, obtained after COVID-19 vaccination. All receptors derive from a human donor who received a COVID-19 vaccine.

This chain joins TRBV19 and TRBJ2-7; possibly TRBD2 for D (6 bases). Germline V CDR1 and CDR2: LNHDA, SQIVND (reference sequence). V was pared by 8 bases and J by 2 bases, with 16 bases between. The CDR3 has 14 amino acids. DNA of the CDR3: TGTGCCAGTGCCCTTGGCGGGGTGGCCTACGAGCAGTACTTC. The encoded protein is CASALGGVAYEQYF.

J is TRBJ2-7 and V is TRBV3-1 (or the pseudogene TRBV3-2); perhaps D is TRBD1 or TRBD2 (5 bases each). This CDR3 contains 10 residues. Germline V gene lookup returns CDR1 LGHDT and CDR2 YNNKEL (reference sequence). Trimming took off 8 bases at V and 3 bases at J, with 5 bases between the two ends. The CDR3 reads CASGGYEQYF. The CDR3 DNA reads as TGTGCCAGCGGGGGCTACGAGCAGTACTTC.

V and J are TRBV19 and TRBJ1-2, with D unclear. Trimming took 7 bases from V and 0 from J, leaving 21 bases between them. Germline CDR1 LNHDA, CDR2 SQIVND (reference sequence). The CDR3 extends over 17 amino acids. The chain's CDR3 is CASMVAATRGANYGYTF. For the CDR3, the DNA is TGTGCCAGTATGGTGGCAGCCACCCGTGGAGCTAACTATGGCTACACCTTC.

This clone was seen a single time. The chain carries TRBV20-1 and TRBJ1-1; D uncertain. Trimming took off 3 bases at V and 0 bases at J, with 8 bases between the two ends. There are 13 residues in the CDR3. CDR1 is DFQATT, CDR2 SNEGSKA, per germline (reference sequence). This CDR3 is CSASTEMNTEAFF. The CDR3 DNA sequence: TGCAGTGCTAGTACAGAGATGAACACTGAAGCTTTCTTT.

Only one count was recorded for this clone. The V and J genes are TRBV5-1 and TRBJ2-3; no clear D gene. This CDR3 is 16 amino acids long. Trimming pared 4 bases from V and 2 bases from J, leaving 17 bases between. Germline loops: CDR1 SGHRS, CDR2 YFSETQ. The CDR3 bases are TGCGCCAGCAGCCCCCGAGCCCGACTCGACACAGATACGCAGTATTTT. This translates into CASSPRARLDTDTQYF.

CDR3 coding DNA: TGTGCCAGCAGCTCACAGGGATCATCCTATGGCTACACCTTC. Translating gives CASSSQGSSYGYTF. The chain joins TRBV7-9 to TRBJ1-2, with D possibly matching TRBD1 (6 bases). CDR3 length: 14 amino acids. The V gene's germline CDR1 is SEHNR and CDR2 FQNEAQ (reference sequence). V gave up 4 bases and J gave up 4 bases, with 13 bases separating them.

V is TRBV30 and J is TRBJ2-5; the D is unclear. This CDR3 is 13 amino acids long. CDR1 GTSNPN and CDR2 SVGIG come from the germline V gene (reference sequence). V was pared by 1 base and J by 0 bases, with 6 bases between. The CDR3 protein is CAWSGSDQETQYF. The CDR3 DNA sequence: TGTGCCTGGAGTGGAAGCGACCAAGAGACCCAGTACTTC.

This clone has a handful of counts. The chain links TRBV18 to TRBJ2-1; possible D gene TRBD2, 6 bases. CDR3 length: 15 amino acids. Germline V lookup: CDR1 KGHSH, CDR2 LQKENI. The V gene lost 8 bases and the J gene lost 5 bases, with 19 bases spanning the gap. The CDR3: CASSNFLATDNEQFF. CDR3 bases: TGTGCCAGCAGTAATTTCCTAGCGACTGACAATGAGCAGTTCTTC.

The chain couples TRBV25-1 to TRBJ1-1; TRBD1 aligns across 9 bases. Losses at the gene ends were 6 bases for V and 1 base for J; bases not matched to a gene: 3. The CDR3 contains 14 residues. Germline V lookup: CDR1 MGHDK, CDR2 SYGVNS. The CDR3 sequence: CASRTGGTNTEAFF. CDR3 sequence (DNA): TGTGCCAGCAGGACAGGGGGAACGAACACTGAAGCTTTCTTT.

This clone occurred a few times. The chain couples TRBV6-4 to TRBJ2-7; D perhaps matches TRBD1 (6 bases). This CDR3 is built from 13 residues. V was cut by 5 bases and J by 6 bases, with 14 bases left in between. CDR1 is MRHNA and CDR2 is SNTAGT in the germline V gene. Here the CDR3 reads CASSRYRVFEQYF. CDR3 nucleotide sequence: TGTGCCAGCAGTCGTTACAGGGTTTTCGAGCAGTACTTC.

The chain combines TRBV18 with TRBJ2-2, with 8 bases aligning to TRBD1. Germline CDR1 reads KGHSH; CDR2 reads LQKENI. The J segment lost 7 bases and the V segment lost 5 bases, leaving 24 bases of the junction unmatched. This CDR3 has 20 amino acids. The DNA of the CDR3 is TGTGCCAGCTCATCGGGGGCAATATTCCGGGACAGGAGAGTTCACGGGGAGCTGTTTTTT. Translation gives CASSSGAIFRDRRVHGELFF.